The present entry profiles one T cell receptor beta chain with its context. Antigen specificity is unknown. Donors were healthy HIV-negative adults without recent acute infections or vaccinations. For each subset, genomic DNA was distributed in equal portions over several immunoSEQ plates. The table came from immunoSEQ multiplex PCR; TCRdb's copy has only in-frame clones and leaves some out. The table lists around 1.1 million clones, around three quarters of them singletons. This record comes from a study of shared clonotypes between healthy human individuals. At the level of the study: Three men and two women, aged 18 to 49, were donors. Study-wide results and caveats: Shared across a few donors were 5% to 6% of the naive CD4 clonotypes.

The V and J ends lost 2 bases and 3 bases respectively, with 25 bases between them. This CDR3 comprises 19 residues. Germline assignment: CDR1 PRHDT and CDR2 FYEKMQ (reference sequence). The TCR comes from a man aged 18 to 29 in good health. Some clones in this sample may be carry-over from other donors' samples. Sequenced material: memory CD4+ T cells from PBMCs. Subset specified: CD45RA-negative fraction. The chain uses TRBV13 and TRBJ2-5; unclear D gene. The CDR3 is CASSLRPQQGVGKKETQYF. As DNA, the CDR3 is TGTGCCAGCAGCTTAAGGCCCCAACAAGGTGTAGGGAAGAAAGAGACCCAGTACTTC.